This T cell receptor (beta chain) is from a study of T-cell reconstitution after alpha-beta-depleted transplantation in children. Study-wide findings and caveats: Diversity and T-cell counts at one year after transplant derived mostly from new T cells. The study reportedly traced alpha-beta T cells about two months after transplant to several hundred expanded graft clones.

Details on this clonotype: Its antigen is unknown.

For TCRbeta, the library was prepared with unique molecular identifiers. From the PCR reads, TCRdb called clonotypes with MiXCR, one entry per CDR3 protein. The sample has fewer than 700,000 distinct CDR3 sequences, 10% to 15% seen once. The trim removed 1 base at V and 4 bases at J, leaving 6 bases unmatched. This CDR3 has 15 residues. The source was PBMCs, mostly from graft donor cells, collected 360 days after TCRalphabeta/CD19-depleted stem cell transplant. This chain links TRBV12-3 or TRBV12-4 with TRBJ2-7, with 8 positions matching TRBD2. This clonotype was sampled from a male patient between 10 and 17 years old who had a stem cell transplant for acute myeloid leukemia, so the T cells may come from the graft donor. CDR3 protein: CASSLGPSGRYEQYF. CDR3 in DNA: TGTGCCAGCAGTTTAGGCCCTAGCGGGCGATACGAGCAGTACTTC.